The 9 T cell receptor beta chains reported below all come from one sample, sequenced in a study of T cell repertoires in cytomegalovirus infection. TCRdb passed the reads through MiXCR, listing each CDR3 protein once. The table includes some 110,000 distinct CDR3 sequences, 32% detected once. These receptors are not linked to any known antigen. The sequences come from CD8+ T cells from cultured PBMCs, collected from culture after CMV antigen stimulation. Every receptor here comes from a human donor in good health (CMV status not recorded). Some clones in this sample may be carry-over from other donors' samples.

The genes are TRBV7-9 and TRBJ2-2; possibly TRBD2 for D (5 bases). The CDR3 runs to 18 residues. Germline assignment: CDR1 SEHNR and CDR2 FQNEAQ (reference sequence). With 7 bases removed from V and 0 bases from J, the gap between germline ends came to 21 bases. CDR3 nucleotide sequence: TGTGCCAGCACCCAGAGGGCCTTTAGGCCGCCGAACACCGGGGAGCTGTTTTTT. Protein sequence: CASTQRAFRPPNTGELFF. Full variable domain (outside the CDR3, taken from reference TRBV7-9 and TRBJ2-2): DTGVSQNPRHKITKRGQNVTFRCDPISEHNRLYWYRQTLGQGPEFLTYFQNEAQLEKSRLLSDRFSAERPKGSFSTLEIQRTEQGDSAMYLCASTQRAFRPPNTGELFFGEGSRLTVL.

Many counts were recorded for this clonotype. The gene calls are TRBV7-6 and TRBJ1-4; D might be TRBD1 (6 bases). V was trimmed by 4 bases and J by 6 bases, leaving 15 bases between them. Germline V CDR1 and CDR2: SGHVS, FNYEAQ. The CDR3 is made up of 15 amino acids. Here the CDR3 reads CASSSLQGPDEKLFF. CDR3 coding DNA: TGTGCCAGCAGCTCCCTCCAGGGGCCCGATGAAAAACTGTTTTTT.

The J gene is TRBJ1-5, the V gene TRBV12-3 or TRBV12-4; D is undetermined. The CDR3 contains 14 residues. Trimming removed 3 bases from V and 6 bases from J, with 12 bases in between. DNA for the CDR3: TGTGCCAGCAGTTTCCGGCAGATCATTCAGCCCCAGCATTTT. It yields the protein CASSFRQIIQPQHF.

The chain carries TRBV7-3 and TRBJ2-7; maybe TRBD1 (5 bases). With 4 bases removed from V and 3 bases from J, the gap between germline ends came to 13 bases. This CDR3 region has 14 residues. Germline lookup yields CDR1 SGHTA and CDR2 FQGTGA. As DNA, the CDR3 is TGTGCCAGCAGCTCAGACAGTAATGGCTACGAGCAGTACTTC. It encodes CASSSDSNGYEQYF.

In DNA form, the CDR3 reads TGTGCCAGCAGAACAGGGGAAACCCCTGAAGCTTTCTTT. Protein product: CASRTGETPEAFF. This chain connects TRBV7-6 to TRBJ1-1, with TRBD1 matching over 7 bases. The CDR3 contains 13 residues. CDR1 and CDR2 (germline): SGHVS, FNYEAQ. After removal of 6 bases from V and 6 bases from J, the junction contained 7 bases not matched to a gene. Full variable domain (rest looked up from reference TRBV7-6 and TRBJ1-1): GAGVSQSPRYKVTKRGQDVALRCDPISGHVSLYWYRQALGQGPEFLTYFNYEAQQDKSGLPNDRFSAERPEGSISTLTIQRTEQRDSAMYRCASRTGETPEAFFGQGTRLTVV.

The chain links TRBV27 to TRBJ2-2, with TRBD1 identical over 7 bases. Germline V gene lookup returns CDR1 MNHEY and CDR2 SMNVEV (reference sequence). The CDR3 is 17 residues long. With 1 base clipped from V and 6 bases from J, the junction kept 11 bases outside the gene matches. The CDR3 is CASSLWQRGPRAGELFF. As DNA, the CDR3 is TGTGCCAGCAGTTTATGGCAGAGGGGGCCAAGGGCCGGGGAGCTGTTTTTT.

The J gene is TRBJ1-2, the V gene TRBV13, with a possible D match to TRBD1 (6 bases). Trimming pared 1 base from V and 2 bases from J, leaving 11 bases between. The length of the CDR3 is 15 residues. Germline values: CDR1 PRHDT, CDR2 FYEKMQ (reference sequence). CDR3 DNA: TGTGCCAGCAGCTTAGTTGCAGGGGAAAACTATGGCTACACCTTC. This gives the protein CASSLVAGENYGYTF.

This clonotype showed up just once. The chain couples TRBV7-9 to TRBJ2-5, with 8 nucleotides matching TRBD2. The CDR3 has 16 residues. J lost 0 bases, V lost 5 bases, and 8 bases had no gene match. CDR1 is SEHNR, CDR2 FQNEAQ, per germline (reference sequence). For the CDR3, the DNA is TGTGCCAGCAGCGGAGGTCCGGGGGGGGACCAAGAGACCCAGTACTTC. It yields the protein CASSGGPGGDQETQYF.

This clonotype was observed a few times. V usage is TRBV9 and J usage is TRBJ1-2; D may be TRBD1 (5 bases). V lost 4 bases, J lost 3 bases, and 13 bases lay in between. Germline V CDR1 and CDR2: SGDLS, YYNGEE. The CDR3 covers 14 residues. The CDR3 protein is CASSPQPGDYGYTF. CDR3 DNA: TGTGCCAGCAGCCCGCAGCCGGGGGACTATGGCTACACCTTC.